This TCR beta chain comes out of a study of T cells after yellow fever vaccination. Findings and limits, study-wide: Shared CD4/CD8 clonotypes were a small share, likely from convergent recombination.

TCRdb processed the 5' RACE reads anew with MiXCR; each CDR3 protein has one entry. The data show around 70,000 distinct CDR3 sequences, approximately 7% seen once. This clonotype came up many times. Its specificity is not known. The TCR comes from a young man who received the YFV17D yellow fever vaccine. Sequenced here: CD8+ T cells sorted from PBMCs, sampled more than 4 days after the first yellow fever vaccination.

For the CDR3, the DNA is TGTGCCAGCAGCCAACGAGGGAGCGGCTCGAACACCGGGGAGCTGTTTTTT. It specifies CASSQRGSGSNTGELFF. The chain recombines TRBV7-6 with TRBJ2-2; D is possibly TRBD2 (5 bases). The V end lost 5 bases, the J end lost 0 bases, and 16 bases lay between the germline ends. CDR3 length: 17 residues. Germline CDR1 is SGHVS and CDR2 is FNYEAQ.